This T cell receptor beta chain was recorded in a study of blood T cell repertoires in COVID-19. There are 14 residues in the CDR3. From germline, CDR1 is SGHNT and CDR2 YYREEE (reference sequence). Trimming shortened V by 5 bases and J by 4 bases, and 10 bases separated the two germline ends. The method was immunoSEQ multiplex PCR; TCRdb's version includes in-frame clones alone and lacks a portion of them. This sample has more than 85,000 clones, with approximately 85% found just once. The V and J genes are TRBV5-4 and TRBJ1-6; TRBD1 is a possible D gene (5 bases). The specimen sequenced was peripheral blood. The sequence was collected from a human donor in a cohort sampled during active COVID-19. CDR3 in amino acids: CASRADTYNSPLHF. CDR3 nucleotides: TGTGCCAGCAGGGCGGACACTTATAATTCACCCCTCCACTTT. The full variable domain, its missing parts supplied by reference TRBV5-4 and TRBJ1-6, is ETGVTQSPTHLIKTRGQQVTLRCSSQSGHNTVSWYQQALGQGPQFIFQYYREEENGRGNFPPRFSGLQFPNYSSELNVNALELDDSALYLCASRADTYNSPLHFGNGTRLTVT.